These 20 T cell receptor beta chains share one sample of origin, sequenced in a study of technical replicates of blood from four donors. Clones were read by immunoSEQ multiplex PCR, and TCRdb kept only the in-frame ones, dropping some. Of about 60,000 clones listed, roughly 86% were seen once; the top ten hold roughly 5.3%. Sequenced sample: PBMCs. The source of these receptors is a human donor in good health. Some clones in this sample may be carry-over from other donors' samples.

The chain is built from TRBV28 and TRBJ2-7; 7 bases agree with TRBD2. The V gene end was trimmed by 3 bases and the J gene end by 7 bases; junction bases not matched to a gene: 9. The germline V gene has CDR1 MDHEN and CDR2 SYDVKM. The CDR3 is 14 amino acids. CDR3 DNA sequence: TGTGCCAGCAGTTTCTGGCAGGGAGGGTGGGAGCAGTACTTC. Amino acid sequence: CASSFWQGGWEQYF.

This clone appeared once. The chain joins TRBV27 to TRBJ2-1, with 13 bases lining up with TRBD2. Germline CDR1 reads MNHEY; CDR2 reads SMNVEV (reference sequence). The CDR3 spans 13 residues. J lost 14 bases, V lost 4 bases, and 5 bases had no gene match. CDR3: CASSSLTSGGEFF. The CDR3, as DNA: TGTGCCAGCAGTTCCCTCACTAGCGGGGGGGAGTTCTTC.

The chain uses TRBV6-5 and TRBJ1-5; TRBD1 is a possible D gene (6 bases). Trimming took 6 bases from V and 6 from J, leaving 18 bases between them. Germline CDR1 MNHEY, CDR2 SVGAGI. CDR3 length equals 15 residues. Here the CDR3 reads CASSSGGGAFQPQHF. The CDR3, as DNA: TGTGCCAGCAGCTCCGGGGGGGGCGCTTTTCAGCCCCAGCATTTT.

The V call is TRBV5-1, the J call TRBJ1-5; D call uncertain. This CDR3 is built from 13 residues. CDR1 is SGHRS and CDR2 is YFSETQ in the germline V gene. V gave up 5 bases and J gave up 7 bases, with 13 bases separating them. The CDR3 nucleotides are TGCGCCAGCAGTCTGGGGTCGGGACAGCCCCAGCATTTT. Encoded protein: CASSLGSGQPQHF.

The V call is TRBV6-4, the J call TRBJ2-7, with TRBD2 matching 11 bases. Trimming removed 4 bases from V and 5 bases from J; junction bases left unmatched: 4. Germline values: CDR1 MRHNA, CDR2 SNTAGT. The CDR3 is 14 residues long. CDR3 DNA sequence: TGTGCCAGCAGTGTACTAGCGGGAGTCAACGAGCAGTACTTC. Encoded protein: CASSVLAGVNEQYF.

In this sample, this clone turned up once. The chain couples TRBV6-5 to TRBJ2-3; TRBD2 matches 10 bases. Germline V gene lookup returns CDR1 MNHEY and CDR2 SVGAGI. The CDR3 has 14 residues. With 6 bases clipped from V and 5 bases from J, the junction kept 5 bases outside the gene matches. In nucleotides, the CDR3 is TGTGCCAGCAGCAAGCGGGAGGGCCTAGATACGCAGTATTTT. This translates into CASSKREGLDTQYF.

This rearrangement joins TRBV7-8 to TRBJ2-5; possible D gene TRBD2, 5 bases. V lost 6 bases and J lost 0, with 11 bases in between. Germline V gives CDR1 SGHVS, CDR2 FQNEAQ. This CDR3 has 14 residues. CDR3 sequence (DNA): TGTGCCAGCAGGCCGGGGAACTACCAAGAGACCCAGTACTTC. Protein product: CASRPGNYQETQYF.

The chain employs TRBV9 and TRBJ2-1, with D perhaps matching TRBD2 (6 bases). This CDR3 comprises 14 residues. Germline values: CDR1 SGDLS, CDR2 YYNGEE. V shed 0 bases and J shed 10 bases, with 14 bases lying between them. CDR3 loop: CASSVVGTHEEQFF. Here the CDR3 DNA reads TGTGCCAGCAGCGTAGTCGGGACTCATGAGGAGCAGTTCTTC.

The chain links TRBV5-3 to TRBJ2-3, with 10 positions matching TRBD2. TRBV5-3 is reported as an ORF; its role is uncertain. The CDR3 consists of 18 residues. J lost 2 bases, V lost 1 base, and 10 bases had no gene match. The DNA of the CDR3 is TGTGCCAGAAGCTTGAGGATAGCGGGAGGCACGAACACAGATACGCAGTATTTT. Translation gives CARSLRIAGGTNTDTQYF.

The rearrangement uses TRBV9 and TRBJ2-1, with TRBD2 matching over 7 bases. Germline trimming cut 4 bases from V and 8 bases from J; bases unmatched to any gene: 12. The germline V gene encodes CDR1 SGDLS and CDR2 YYNGEE. The CDR3 runs to 15 residues. CDR3 sequence (DNA): TGTGCCAGCAGCCCGAGAGCCACTAGCGCGGATGAGCAGTTCTTC. Protein sequence: CASSPRATSADEQFF.

V and J are TRBV11-2 and TRBJ1-2, with D tentatively TRBD1 (5 bases). V was clipped by 4 bases and J by 4 bases, with 13 bases between them. The CDR3 is 14 amino acids. CDR1 is SGHAT, CDR2 FQNNGV, per germline. CDR3 sequence: CASSSIRVAYGYTF. The CDR3, as DNA: TGTGCCAGCAGCTCTATCAGGGTGGCCTATGGCTACACCTTC.

The gene calls are TRBV27 and TRBJ2-2; TRBD1 is a possible D gene (5 bases). The ends were cut back, 2 bases at V and 5 bases at J, with 9 bases in the middle. CDR1 MNHEY and CDR2 SMNVEV come from the germline V gene (reference sequence). This CDR3 has 14 residues. The CDR3 bases are TGTGCCAGCAGTTTAGAGGCAGGGACCGGGGAGCTGTTTTTT. This translates into CASSLEAGTGELFF.

This chain connects TRBV2 to TRBJ2-2; 8 nucleotides line up with TRBD2. The V segment lost 4 bases and the J segment 6 bases; nucleotides outside the gene matches: 4. This CDR3 is 14 amino acids long. Germline CDR1 and CDR2: SNHLY and FYNNEI. The CDR3 DNA sequence: TGTGCCAGCAGTGCCGAAGCGGGGGCCGGGGAGCTGTTTTTT. It encodes CASSAEAGAGELFF.

The chain couples TRBV2 to TRBJ2-5, with TRBD2 identical over 7 bases. The CDR3 length is 15 residues. V lost 0 bases to trimming and J lost 3 bases; unmatched junction nucleotides: 4. Germline V gives CDR1 SNHLY, CDR2 FYNNEI. The CDR3: CASSEARGREETQYF. In DNA form, the CDR3 reads TGTGCCAGCAGTGAAGCGCGGGGGAGGGAAGAGACCCAGTACTTC. Full variable domain (outside the CDR3, taken from reference TRBV2 and TRBJ2-5): EPEVTQTPSHQVTQMGQEVILRCVPISNHLYFYWYRQILGQKVEFLVSFYNNEISEKSEIFDDQFSVERPDGSNFTLKIRSTKLEDSAMYFCASSEARGREETQYFGPGTRLLVL.

This clone has just one count. The chain has TRBV2 and TRBJ1-1, with unresolved D. Germline CDR1 and CDR2: SNHLY and FYNNEI. V was pared by 7 bases and J by 5 bases, with 14 bases between. The CDR3 covers 13 residues. The CDR3 reads CASKLGRDTEAFF. The CDR3 DNA sequence: TGTGCCAGCAAGTTGGGGAGGGATACTGAAGCTTTCTTT.

The sample holds a few counts of this clone. The gene calls are TRBV19 and TRBJ1-1; D is perhaps TRBD1 (5 bases). The CDR3 covers 12 residues. Trimming removed 9 bases from V and 4 bases from J, with 12 bases in between. Germline CDR1 reads LNHDA; CDR2 reads SQIVND (reference sequence). CDR3 DNA sequence: TGTGCCAGCAGTTGGGGGGGCACTGAAGCTTTCTTT. It is translated as CASSWGGTEAFF.

V and J are TRBV7-9 and TRBJ2-2, with D perhaps TRBD1 (6 bases). This CDR3 contains 15 residues. V was pared by 6 bases and J by 6 bases, with 17 bases between. CDR1 is SEHNR and CDR2 is FQNEAQ in the germline V gene (reference sequence). The CDR3 here is CASSFRLQGPGELFF. For the CDR3, the DNA is TGTGCCAGCAGTTTTCGGCTACAGGGTCCCGGGGAGCTGTTTTTT.

This chain joins TRBV19 and TRBJ2-3; D remains ambiguous. CDR1 and CDR2 (germline): LNHDA, SQIVND (reference sequence). Trimming left V 4 bases short and J 2 bases short, with 4 bases between. This CDR3 has 12 amino acids. CDR3: CASSTNTDTQYF. As DNA, the CDR3 is TGTGCCAGTAGTACTAACACAGATACGCAGTATTTT.

The chain recombines TRBV7-9 with TRBJ1-2; D may be TRBD1 (6 bases). This CDR3 contains 14 residues. Trimming took 7 bases from V and 2 from J, leaving 14 bases between them. The V gene's germline CDR1 is SEHNR and CDR2 FQNEAQ (reference sequence). The DNA for the CDR3 is TGTGCCAGCATCCTTGGGGGCGGCAACTATGGCTACACCTTC. Translating gives CASILGGGNYGYTF.

The chain uses TRBV4-1 and TRBJ1-4, with a tentative D call TRBD1 (5 bases). CDR3 length: 16 amino acids. The V gene's germline CDR1 is MGHRA and CDR2 YSYEKL. The ends were cut back, 1 base at V and 8 bases at J, with 17 bases in the middle. This CDR3 is CASSQGGGKRGEKLFF. In DNA form, the CDR3 reads TGCGCCAGCAGCCAAGGCGGGGGGAAACGAGGGGAAAAACTGTTTTTT.